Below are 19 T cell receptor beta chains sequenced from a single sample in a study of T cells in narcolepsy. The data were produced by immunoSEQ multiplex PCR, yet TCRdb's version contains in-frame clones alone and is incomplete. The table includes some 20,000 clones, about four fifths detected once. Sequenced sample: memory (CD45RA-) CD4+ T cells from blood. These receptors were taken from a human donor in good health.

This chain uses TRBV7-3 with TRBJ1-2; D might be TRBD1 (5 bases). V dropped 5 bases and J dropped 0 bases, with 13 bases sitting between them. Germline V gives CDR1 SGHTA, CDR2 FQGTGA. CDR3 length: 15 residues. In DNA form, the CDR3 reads TGTGCCAGCAGCCCGGGACTCCTAGCTAACTATGGCTACACCTTC. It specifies CASSPGLLANYGYTF. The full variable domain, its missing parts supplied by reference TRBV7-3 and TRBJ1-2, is GAGVSQTPSNKVTEKGKYVELRCDPISGHTALYWYRQSLGQGPEFLIYFQGTGAADDSGLPNDRFFAVRPEGSVSTLKIQRTERGDSAVYLCASSPGLLANYGYTFGSGTRLTVV.

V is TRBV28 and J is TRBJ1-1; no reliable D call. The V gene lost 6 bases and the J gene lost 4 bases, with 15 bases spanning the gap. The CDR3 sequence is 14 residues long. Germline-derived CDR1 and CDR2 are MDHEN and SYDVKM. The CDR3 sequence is CASSLMFVPTEAFF. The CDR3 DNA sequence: TGTGCCAGCAGCCTAATGTTTGTCCCCACTGAAGCTTTCTTT.

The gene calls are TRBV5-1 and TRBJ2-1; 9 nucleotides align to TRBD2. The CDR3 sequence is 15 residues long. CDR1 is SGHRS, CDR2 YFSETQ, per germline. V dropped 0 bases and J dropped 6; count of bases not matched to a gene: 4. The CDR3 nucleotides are TGCGCCAGCAGCTTGGAGGCGGGAGGGTTCAATGAGCAGTTCTTC. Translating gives CASSLEAGGFNEQFF. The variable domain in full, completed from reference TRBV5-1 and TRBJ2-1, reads KAGVTQTPRYLIKTRGQQVTLSCSPISGHRSVSWYQQTPGQGLQFLFEYFSETQRNKGNFPGRFSGRQFSNSRSEMNVSTLELGDSALYLCASSLEAGGFNEQFFGPGTRLTVL.

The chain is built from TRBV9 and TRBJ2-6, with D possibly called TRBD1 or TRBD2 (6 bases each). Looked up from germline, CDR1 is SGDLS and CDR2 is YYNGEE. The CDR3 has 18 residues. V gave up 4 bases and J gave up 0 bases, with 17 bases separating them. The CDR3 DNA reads TGTGCCAGCAGCAGGGGGGCCCTTCTCAGCTCTGGGGCCAACGTCCTGACTTTC. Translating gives CASSRGALLSSGANVLTF.

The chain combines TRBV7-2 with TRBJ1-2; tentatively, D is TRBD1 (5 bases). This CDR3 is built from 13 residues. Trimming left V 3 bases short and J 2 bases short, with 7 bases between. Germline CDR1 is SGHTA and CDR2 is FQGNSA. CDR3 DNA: TGTGCCAGCAGCTTGGCAGGGAACTATGGCTACACCTTC. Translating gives CASSLAGNYGYTF.

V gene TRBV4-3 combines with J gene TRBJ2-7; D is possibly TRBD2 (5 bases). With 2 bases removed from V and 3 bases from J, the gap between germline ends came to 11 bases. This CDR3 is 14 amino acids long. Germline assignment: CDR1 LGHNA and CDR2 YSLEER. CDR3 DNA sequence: TGCGCCAGCAGCCAACGCCGGGAACACTACGAGCAGTACTTC. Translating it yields CASSQRREHYEQYF.

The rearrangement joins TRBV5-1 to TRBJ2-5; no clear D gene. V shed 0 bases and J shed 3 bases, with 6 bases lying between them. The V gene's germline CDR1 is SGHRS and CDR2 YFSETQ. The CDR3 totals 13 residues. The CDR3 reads CASSLDWEETQYF. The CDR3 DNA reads TGCGCCAGCAGCTTGGACTGGGAAGAGACCCAGTACTTC.

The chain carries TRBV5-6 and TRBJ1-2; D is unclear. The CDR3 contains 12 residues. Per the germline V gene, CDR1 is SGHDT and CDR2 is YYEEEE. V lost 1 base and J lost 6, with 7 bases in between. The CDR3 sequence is CASSLSEHGYTF. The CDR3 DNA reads TGTGCCAGCAGCTTGAGCGAGCATGGCTACACCTTC. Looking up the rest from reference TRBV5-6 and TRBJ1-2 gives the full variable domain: DAGVTQSPTHLIKTRGQQVTLRCSPKSGHDTVSWYQQALGQGPQFIFQYYEEEERQRGNFPDRFSGHQFPNYSSELNVNALLLGDSALYLCASSLSEHGYTFGSGTRLTVV.

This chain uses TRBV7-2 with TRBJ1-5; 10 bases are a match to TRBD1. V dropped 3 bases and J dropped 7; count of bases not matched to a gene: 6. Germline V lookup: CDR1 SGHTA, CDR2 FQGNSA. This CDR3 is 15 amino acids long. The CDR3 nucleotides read TGTGCCAGCAGCTTCCAGACAGGGGGCGGCCAGCCCCAGCATTTT. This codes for CASSFQTGGGQPQHF.

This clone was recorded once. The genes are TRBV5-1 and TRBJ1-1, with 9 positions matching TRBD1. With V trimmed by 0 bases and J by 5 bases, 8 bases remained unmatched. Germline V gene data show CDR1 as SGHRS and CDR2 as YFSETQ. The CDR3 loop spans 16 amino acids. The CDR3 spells CASSLATSGQGTEAFF. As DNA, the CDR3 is TGCGCCAGCAGCTTGGCCACCTCCGGACAGGGGACTGAAGCTTTCTTT. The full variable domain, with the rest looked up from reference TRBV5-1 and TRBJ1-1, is KAGVTQTPRYLIKTRGQQVTLSCSPISGHRSVSWYQQTPGQGLQFLFEYFSETQRNKGNFPGRFSGRQFSNSRSEMNVSTLELGDSALYLCASSLATSGQGTEAFFGQGTRLTVV.

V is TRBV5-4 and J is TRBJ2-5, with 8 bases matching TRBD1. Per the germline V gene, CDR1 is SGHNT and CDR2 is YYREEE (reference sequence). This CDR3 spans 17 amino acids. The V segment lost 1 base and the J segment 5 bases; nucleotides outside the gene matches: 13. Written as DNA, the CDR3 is TGTGCCAGCAGCTTGATAGGGACAGGCTCGAGCGGGGAGACCCAGTACTTC. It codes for CASSLIGTGSSGETQYF. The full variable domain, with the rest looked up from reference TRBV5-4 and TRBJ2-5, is ETGVTQSPTHLIKTRGQQVTLRCSSQSGHNTVSWYQQALGQGPQFIFQYYREEENGRGNFPPRFSGLQFPNYSSELNVNALELDDSALYLCASSLIGTGSSGETQYFGPGTRLLVL.

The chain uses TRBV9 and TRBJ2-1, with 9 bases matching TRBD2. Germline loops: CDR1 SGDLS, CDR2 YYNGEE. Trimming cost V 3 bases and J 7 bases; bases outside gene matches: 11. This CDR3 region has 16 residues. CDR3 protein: CASSARWRTSVNEQFF. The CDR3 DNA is TGTGCCAGCAGCGCGCGTTGGAGGACTAGCGTAAATGAGCAGTTCTTC.

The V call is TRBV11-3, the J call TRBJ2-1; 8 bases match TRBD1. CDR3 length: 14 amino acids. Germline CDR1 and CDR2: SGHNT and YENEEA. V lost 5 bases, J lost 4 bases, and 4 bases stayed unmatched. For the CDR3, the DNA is TGTGCCAGCAGCGCCGGGACAGGTTACAATGAGCAGTTCTTC. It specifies CASSAGTGYNEQFF.

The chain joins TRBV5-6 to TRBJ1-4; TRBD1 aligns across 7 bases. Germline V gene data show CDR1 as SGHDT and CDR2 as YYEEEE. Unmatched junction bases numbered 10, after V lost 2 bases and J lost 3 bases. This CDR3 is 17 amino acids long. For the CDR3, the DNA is TGTGCCAGCAGCTTAGGATTAGGGGGCTCCCCTAATGAAAAACTGTTTTTT. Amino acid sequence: CASSLGLGGSPNEKLFF.

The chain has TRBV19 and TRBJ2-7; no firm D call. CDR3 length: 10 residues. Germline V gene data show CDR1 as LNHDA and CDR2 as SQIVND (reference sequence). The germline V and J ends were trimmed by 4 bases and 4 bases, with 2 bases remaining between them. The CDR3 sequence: CASSNYEQYF. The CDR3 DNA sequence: TGTGCCAGTAGTAATTACGAGCAGTACTTC.

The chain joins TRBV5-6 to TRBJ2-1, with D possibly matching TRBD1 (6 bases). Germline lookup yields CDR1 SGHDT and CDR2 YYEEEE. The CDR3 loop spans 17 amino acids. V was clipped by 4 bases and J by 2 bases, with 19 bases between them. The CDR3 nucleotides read TGTGCCAGCAGCCCCCCGAGAGGCGGACAGACCTACAATGAGCAGTTCTTC. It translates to CASSPPRGGQTYNEQFF.

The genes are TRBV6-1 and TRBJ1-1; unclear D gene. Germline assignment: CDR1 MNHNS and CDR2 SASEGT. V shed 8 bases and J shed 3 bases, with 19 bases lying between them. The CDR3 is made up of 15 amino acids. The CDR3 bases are TGTGCCAGCCTACCGGTGGCCTGGACGGACACTGAAGCTTTCTTT. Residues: CASLPVAWTDTEAFF.

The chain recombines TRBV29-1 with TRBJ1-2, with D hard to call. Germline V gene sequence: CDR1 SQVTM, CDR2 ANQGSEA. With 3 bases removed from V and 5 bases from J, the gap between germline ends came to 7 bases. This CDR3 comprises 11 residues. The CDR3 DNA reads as TGCAGCGTTGAGGCAGCTTATGGCTACACCTTC. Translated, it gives CSVEAAYGYTF.

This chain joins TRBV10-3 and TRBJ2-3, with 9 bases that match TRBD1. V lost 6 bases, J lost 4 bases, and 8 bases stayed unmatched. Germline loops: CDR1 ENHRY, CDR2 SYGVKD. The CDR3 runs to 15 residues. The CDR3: CAIRGQGTVPDTQYF. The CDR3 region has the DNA TGTGCCATCAGGGGACAGGGTACGGTCCCAGATACGCAGTATTTT.